The rows below give T cell receptor beta chains drawn from one sample of a study of untreated major depressive disorder. Method: immunoSEQ multiplex PCR; TCRdb's copy keeps in-frame clones and lacks some. The repertoire holds approximately 13,000 clones, with about nine tenths as singletons. The sequenced material came from CD4+ T cells from PBMCs. The receptors shown here come from a man aged 30-40 years with major depressive disorder. CDR3s include the opening cysteine and the closing phenylalanine or tryptophan. D genes are given only for firm matches. Clone size is not always given. Where it is, it says once, few, many or a class for expanded clones.

TRBD1,TRBJ1-3,TRBV4-1,-,TGCGCCAGCAGCCAAGAGGACAGGGGCGCATTTGGAAACACCATATATTTT,CASSQEDRGAFGNTIYF
TRBD2,TRBJ2-5,TRBV5-4,-,TGTGCCAGCAGCTCGGGGGGGGCCCAAGAGACCCAGTACTTC,CASSSGGAQETQYF
TRBD1,TRBJ1-4,TRBV28,once,TGTGCCAGTACAGGGGTCGGGACGGAAAAACTGTTTTTT,CASTGVGTEKLFF
-,TRBJ1-1,TRBV2,-,TGTGCCAGCAGTGAGCAGGGGGAAGCTTTCTTT,CASSEQGEAFF
-,TRBJ2-3,TRBV7-2,-,TGTGCCAGCAGCATTCCCACAGATACGCAGTATTTT,CASSIPTDTQYF
TRBD1,TRBJ2-7,TRBV6-1,-,TGTGCCAGCAGTGACCGGGACAGAGCCCTCTACGAGCAGTACTTC,CASSDRDRALYEQYF
-,TRBJ1-1,TRBV5-6,-,TGTGCCAGCAGCAACGATGACAGGCGATATTACACTGAAGCTTTCTTT,CASSNDDRRYYTEAFF
-,TRBJ2-3,TRBV5-4,-,TGTGCCAGCAGCCATACAAGGGCCCCAGATACGCAGTATTTT,CASSHTRAPDTQYF
TRBD1,TRBJ1-1,TRBV29-1,-,TGCAGCGCTGACAGGGGAGGCAAACCTGAAGCTTTCTTT,CSADRGGKPEAFF
-,TRBJ2-3,TRBV5-6,-,TGTGCCAGCAGCTTACGACAGGGCACAGATACGCAGTATTTT,CASSLRQGTDTQYF
-,TRBJ2-7,TRBV13,-,TGTGCCAGCAGCTCCCCTAGCCACGAGCAGTACTTC,CASSSPSHEQYF
-,TRBJ2-2,TRBV19,-,TGTGCCAGTAGTATGGAGGGGAACACCGGGGAGCTGTTTTTT,CASSMEGNTGELFF
-,TRBJ2-7,TRBV6-6,-,TGTGCCAGCAGACGGACGGATCCGGGCGGCAACGAGCAGTACTTC,CASRRTDPGGNEQYF
-,TRBJ2-1,TRBV5-4,-,TGTGCCAGCAGCCGCGAACGGTGGTCCTACAATGAGCAGTTCTTC,CASSRERWSYNEQFF
-,TRBJ1-2,TRBV9,-,TGTGCCAGCAGCGTAGATGGGAGGGTAGGTGGCTACACCTTC,CASSVDGRVGGYTF
TRBD1,TRBJ2-5,TRBV5-4,once,TGTGCCAGCAGCCGGGACAGCCTCCAAGAGACCCAGTACTTC,CASSRDSLQETQYF
TRBD2,TRBJ2-1,TRBV2,-,TGTGCCAGCAGTGTCTCTAGCGGGGGGGTAAATGAGCAGTTCTTC,CASSVSSGGVNEQFF
-,TRBJ1-5,TRBV6-6,-,TGTGCCAGCAGTTACTCTTTTGAGAGGCAGCCCCAGCATTTT,CASSYSFERQPQHF
-,TRBJ2-7,TRBV5-1,-,TGCGCCAGCAGCTGGACCACGGGGGTAGGGGGCTACGAGCAGTACTTC,CASSWTTGVGGYEQYF
-,TRBJ2-2,TRBV2,-,TGTGCCAGCAAAAAAATGGCAGGGTCCACCGGGGAGCTGTTTTTT,CASKKMAGSTGELFF
-,TRBJ1-1,TRBV5-6,-,TGTGCCAGCAGCTCGGAGATGAGGGCTGAAGCTTTCTTT,CASSSEMRAEAFF
-,TRBJ2-2,TRBV5-1,-,TGCGCCAGCAGCTTGGGCGGGTTGAACACCGGGGAGCTGTTTTTT,CASSLGGLNTGELFF
TRBD2,TRBJ2-5,TRBV28,-,TGTGCCAGCAGTTTGGGGGTAGCGGGGGCGTCCCAAGAGACCCAGTACTTC,CASSLGVAGASQETQYF
-,TRBJ2-5,TRBV5-1,-,TGCGCCAGCAGCCTGGGGGGATCCGAGACCCAGTACTTC,CASSLGGSETQYF
TRBD1,TRBJ2-1,TRBV9,-,TGTGCCAGCAGCGTAGAGGGGACAGGGAGTTGGAATGAGCAGTTCTTC,CASSVEGTGSWNEQFF
-,TRBJ1-4,TRBV10-3,-,TGTGCCATCAGTGAGACAGGGACACCGAATGAAAAACTGTTTTTT,CAISETGTPNEKLFF
-,TRBJ1-3,TRBV2,-,TGTGCCAGCAGCCGAGACGGGCCGACCTCTGGAAACACCATATATTTT,CASSRDGPTSGNTIYF
-,TRBJ1-1,TRBV7-6,-,TGTGCCAGCAGCCCTCGACACCTGAACACTGAAGCTTTCTTT,CASSPRHLNTEAFF
-,TRBJ2-7,TRBV18,-,TGTGCCAGCTCACCGTTAGTGGGTGACGAGCAGTACTTC,CASSPLVGDEQYF
-,TRBJ2-1,TRBV11-1,-,TGTGCCAGTACAATCAGGGGGGATAGCTCCTACAATGAGCAGTTCTTC,CASTIRGDSSYNEQFF
-,TRBJ1-4,TRBV6-5,-,TGTGCCAGCAGTACGACGCGCCGGACAAATGAAAAACTGTTTTTT,CASSTTRRTNEKLFF
-,TRBJ2-7,TRBV28,-,TGTGCCAGCAGTTTTGGGCAGGACTACGAGCAGTACTTC,CASSFGQDYEQYF
TRBD2,TRBJ2-2,TRBV7-3,-,TGTGCCAGCGCCCGGGAGGGGGGAGGCACCGGGGAGCTGTTTTTT,CASAREGGGTGELFF
-,TRBJ2-5,TRBV28,once,TGTGCCAGCAGACGGGAAGAGACCCAGTACTTC,CASRREETQYF
-,TRBJ1-5,TRBV6-1,once,TGTGCCAGTAGACGGGGGAACAATCAGCCCCAGCATTTT,CASRRGNNQPQHF
TRBD1,TRBJ1-4,TRBV9,-,TGTGCCAGCAGCTCCCGGACAGGGCGGAGTGAAAAACTGTTTTTT,CASSSRTGRSEKLFF
TRBD2,TRBJ2-5,TRBV4-1,once,TGCGCCAGCAGCCTTGCGCGGACTAGCGGGCAAGAGACCCAGTACTTC,CASSLARTSGQETQYF
-,TRBJ1-5,TRBV7-3,-,TGTGCCAGCAGCCTCTCGGAGACTCAGCCCCAGCATTTT,CASSLSETQPQHF
-,TRBJ1-1,TRBV6-5,-,TGTGCCAGCAGTTACGGGGGGAATTCCCCTGAAGCTTTCTTT,CASSYGGNSPEAFF
-,TRBJ2-3,TRBV10-3,once,TGTGCCATCAGTGCGGTCGGGGTTGTGGGCACAGATACGCAGTATTTT,CAISAVGVVGTDTQYF
-,TRBJ2-1,TRBV18,-,TGTGCCAGCTCACCACCGGGCGGAAGGGATGAGCAGTTCTTC,CASSPPGGRDEQFF
TRBD1,TRBJ1-3,TRBV5-6,-,TGTGCCAGCAGCTCCGGGACAGTCTTCTCTGGAAACACCATATATTTT,CASSSGTVFSGNTIYF
TRBD1,TRBJ1-2,TRBV19,-,TGTGCCAGTAGAGTTGGATCAGGACAGGGCCCCTACAGCTATGGCTACACCTTC,CASRVGSGQGPYSYGYTF
-,TRBJ1-6,TRBV5-6,-,TGTGTCAGCAGCTTGGTAGGGCTGAGAGGGAATTCACCCCTCCACTTT,CVSSLVGLRGNSPLHF
TRBD2,TRBJ2-3,TRBV10-3,-,TGTGCCATCAGTGAGTCGTTACAAAGCGGGGGCACAGATACGCAGTATTTT,CAISESLQSGGTDTQYF
-,TRBJ2-7,TRBV5-1,once,TGCGCCAGCAGCTTGTTACCAACCGGGCCCGGCGTCCCATACGAGCAGTACTTC,CASSLLPTGPGVPYEQYF
-,TRBJ2-2,TRBV11-1,once,TGTGCCAGCAGCCCCCTGTACTGGACAGCGAACACCGGGGAGCTGTTTTTT,CASSPLYWTANTGELFF
-,TRBJ2-3,TRBV7-9,-,TGTGCCAGCAGCACCAGCAGGCGCGGGATGGATACGCAGTATTTT,CASSTSRRGMDTQYF
-,TRBJ2-7,TRBV11-2,-,TGTGCCAGCGGCCCCTCCTACGAGCAGTACTTC,CASGPSYEQYF
TRBD1,TRBJ1-2,TRBV11-2,-,TGTGCCAGCAGGGACAGGGGGTCTAACTATGGCTACACCTTC,CASRDRGSNYGYTF
-,TRBJ1-1,TRBV5-1,once,TGCGCCAGCAGCTTGGTTGGCAGAGAAGCTTTCTTT,CASSLVGREAFF
-,TRBJ1-5,TRBV1,-,TGCACCAGCAGCCAAGATGGGCAGCCCCAGCATTTT,CTSSQDGQPQHF
-,TRBJ2-7,TRBV18,-,TGTGCCAGCTCAGTCAGGGGAGAGTACGAGCAGTACTTC,CASSVRGEYEQYF
-,TRBJ2-2,TRBV2,-,TGTGCCAGCGGGAGGACTTTTAACACCGGGGAGCTGTTTTTT,CASGRTFNTGELFF
-,TRBJ2-3,TRBV19,-,TGTGCCAGTAAACAAGCCGCTAGCACAGATACGCAGTATTTT,CASKQAASTDTQYF
-,TRBJ2-7,TRBV28,-,TGTGCCAGCAGTTTACACTCAGCCTACGAGCAGTACTTC,CASSLHSAYEQYF
-,TRBJ2-7,TRBV4-2,-,TGTGCCAGCAGCCCCGAACGTAGTGCGGGCTACGAGCAGTACTTC,CASSPERSAGYEQYF
-,TRBJ2-4,TRBV29-1,few,TGCAGCGTCGACCAAGTCGGGTCAAACATTCAGTACTTC,CSVDQVGSNIQYF
TRBD1,TRBJ2-3,TRBV7-9,-,TGTGCCAGCAGCTTTGGACAGGGGGGGGATACGCAGTATTTT,CASSFGQGGDTQYF
-,TRBJ1-2,TRBV2,-,TGTGCCAGCCTCGACAACCCCAATGGTGTGGGTAACTATGGCTACACCTTC,CASLDNPNGVGNYGYTF